The text below deals with one T cell receptor beta chain. This specimen comes from a study of blood T cell repertoires in COVID-19. Study at large: Sites across the United States, Italy and Spain contributed samples from acute and convalescent COVID-19.

Original processing methods: It was from reference gene primer amplification that nucleated cell counts were estimated. Assay used: immunoSEQ multiplex PCR; TCRdb lists only in-frame clones, some missing. V, J and clone size are those of that table, while D and trimming were read from the DNA. The sample shows 140,000 to 150,000 clones, 70% to 90% of them seen only once. The specimen was peripheral blood. This clonotype was sampled from a woman between 35 and 50 years old with active or convalescent COVID-19.

CDR3 coding DNA: TGTGCCAGCAGTTTATACCGGGACTATGGCTACACCTTC. Its protein is CASSLYRDYGYTF. The chain uses TRBV27 and TRBJ1-2; D unresolved. CDR1 and CDR2 (germline): MNHEY, SMNVEV (reference sequence). The CDR3 totals 13 residues. V lost 1 base, J lost 3 bases, and 6 bases lay in between.